This T cell receptor beta chain came from a study of CD8+CD57+ T cells in acquired aplastic anemia listed by TCRdb under 2018. Concerning the study at large: A mean of approximately 2.9 ug of DNA, ranging from about 0.19 to 27.4 ug, was extracted from sorted CD4+ and CD8+ cells. For healthy donor samples, the average read count was around 9.8 million for CD4+ cells and approximately 11 million for CD8+ cells. General findings and caveats noted by the study authors: CD8+ Simpson's diversity did not differ significantly between patients and healthy controls (P=0.060). Around 27 CD8+ CDR3 sequences were found in both patients and controls but appeared to be highly expressed in patients and within the immunodominant clones of the patients.

Reading from cysteine to phenylalanine, the CDR3 counts 12 amino acids. Of all the DNA, just the CDR3 is kept, 36 bases in frame from base 1. At the junction V is shortened by 6 bases and J by 5 bases, with 10 bases in between. The germline V gene (reference sequence) sets CDR1 to SEHNR and CDR2 to FQNEAQ. A remark on this clonotype: The antigen this receptor binds is unknown. Base qualities are missing; no much larger clone stands one base away.

Genomic DNA was used as template for profiling of TCR beta VDJ combinations and CDR3 sequences. An Illumina HiSeq 2000 was used for TCR repertoire sequencing. As for the authors' bioinformatics: Repertoire assessment relied on Simpson's diversity index, CDR3 size and DJ length profiles, and TRBV/TRBJ rearrangement plots. The most abundant DNA sequence in the deep sequencing data was defined as the immunodominant clone. CDR3 amino acid sequences were checked for sharing between subjects and were compared against published repertoires and the VDJdb database. The public reads were reanalyzed by TCRdb: fastp trimming at Q25, MiXCR alignment, in-frame beta chains only. Entries are consolidated by CDR3 protein sequence, retaining the most common genes and DNA. The V and J calls here are based on TCRdb, not the publication. Within this sample are about 190,000 distinct CDR3 sequences, with roughly half of them counted one time only. The ten largest account for about 16% of the sample.

TCR repertoires of sorted CD4+ and CD8+ blood T cells from severe aplastic anemia patients and healthy subjects were deep-sequenced in the study. Ficoll-Paque density gradient centrifugation was used to isolate peripheral blood mononuclear cells. Before DNA was extracted, CD4+ and CD8+ T cells were sorted using either FACS or magnetic beads. Sequenced material: sorted CD4+, CD8+, or CD8+CD57+ T cells (not recorded which) from PBMCs. The receptor was derived from a human donor in good health, serving as a control. The rearrangement combines TRBV7-9 with TRBJ2-5, with TRBD1 tentatively as D gene (6 bases match). For the CDR3, the sequence is CASRETGETQYF. At the DNA level, the sequence is TGTGCCAGCAGGGAAACAGGGGAGACCCAGTACTTC.